This entry is about one TCR beta chain. A much more abundant neighbour one base away suggests this may be a read error. The authors amplified TCR beta CDR3 from genomic DNA using two-round multiplex PCR. The first round of PCR was done with primers that matched each TRBV and TRBJ gene. Each CDR3 protein gets one entry after TCRdb re-called the multiplex PCR reads with MiXCR. The sample holds 11,000 to 15,000 distinct CDR3 sequences, less than 45% seen once. The CDR3 has 16 amino acids. The ends were cut back, 7 bases at V and 7 bases at J, with 23 bases in the middle. CDR1 MNHEY and CDR2 SVGEGT come from the germline V gene. The record originates from a study of prognosis after radiotherapy for stage I lung cancer.

This TCR was sampled from a donor over 45 with non-small cell lung cancer. The material sequenced was PBMCs, taken before or after stereotactic body radiation therapy (not recorded which). The chain joins TRBV6-2 or TRBV6-3 to TRBJ2-1; TRBD1 or TRBD2 may be the D gene (6 bases each). CDR3 DNA: TGTGCCAGCAAGGGGGGAGTTGGGTGGGGCGGGAATGAGCAGTTCTTC. Its translation is CASKGGVGWGGNEQFF.